The 31 T cell receptor beta chains listed next were all sequenced from one sample in a study of a mutant IDH1 vaccine in newly diagnosed glioma. Their target antigens are unknown. The assay was immunoSEQ multiplex PCR, and TCRdb's table has in-frame clones only and misses some. The sample yields around 42,000 clones, 80% to 90% seen once. The time point is: week 5, during vaccination. Vaccinated patients received 300 ug of mutant IDH1 20-mer peptide per dose, with topical imiquimod. The source was PBMCs, collected from a glioma patient whose treatment included an IDH1 peptide vaccine. These receptors originate from a man between 35 and 55 years old with glioma.

The chain couples TRBV6-5 to TRBJ2-2; TRBD1 or TRBD2 may be the D gene (5 bases each). The V and J ends lost 5 bases and 7 bases respectively, with 14 bases between them. CDR1 and CDR2 (germline): MNHEY, SVGAGI. The CDR3 totals 14 residues. The CDR3 DNA reads as TGTGCCAGCAGTCCGGACCAGAGGGGCGGGGAGCTGTTTTTT. Its protein product is CASSPDQRGGELFF.

This clone came up once. The chain couples TRBV5-1 to TRBJ1-3; the D gene is possibly TRBD1 (5 bases). The germline gives CDR1 SGHRS, CDR2 YFSETQ. The germline V and J ends were trimmed by 4 bases and 8 bases, with 22 bases remaining between them. This CDR3 has 16 residues. The CDR3: CASSTGWDALADTIYF. The CDR3 nucleotides are TGCGCCAGCAGCACCGGATGGGACGCTTTGGCTGACACCATATATTTT. Variable domain in full (rest from reference TRBV5-1 and TRBJ1-3): KAGVTQTPRYLIKTRGQQVTLSCSPISGHRSVSWYQQTPGQGLQFLFEYFSETQRNKGNFPGRFSGRQFSNSRSEMNVSTLELGDSALYLCASSTGWDALADTIYFGEGSWLTVV.

This chain uses TRBV18 with TRBJ2-7; D possibly corresponds to TRBD2 (6 bases). The CDR3 loop spans 16 amino acids. V lost 0 bases and J 2 bases, leaving 14 bases between the germline ends. Germline lookup yields CDR1 KGHSH and CDR2 LQKENI. The CDR3 sequence: CASSPPLGSGAYEQYF. Here the CDR3 DNA reads TGTGCCAGCTCACCACCCCTCGGTAGCGGCGCCTACGAGCAGTACTTC.

V gene TRBV5-1 combines with J gene TRBJ1-2; weak D call: TRBD1 (5 bases). This CDR3 has 14 residues. Germline V gene lookup returns CDR1 SGHRS and CDR2 YFSETQ. The germline V and J ends were trimmed by 4 bases and 1 base, with 11 bases remaining between them. The CDR3 here is CASSRGDSNYGYTF. For the CDR3, the DNA is TGCGCCAGCAGCCGGGGTGACAGTAACTATGGCTACACCTTC.

The V gene is TRBV19, the J gene TRBJ2-7, with D unclear. Per the germline V gene, CDR1 is LNHDA and CDR2 is SQIVND (reference sequence). V shed 7 bases and J shed 0 bases, with 13 bases lying between them. The CDR3 extends over 14 amino acids. Written as DNA, the CDR3 is TGTGCCAGTAAGAGAATAGGTAGCTCCTACGAGCAGTACTTC. It specifies CASKRIGSSYEQYF.

The V gene is TRBV9, the J gene TRBJ1-3; D is unclear. Germline V lookup: CDR1 SGDLS, CDR2 YYNGEE. The CDR3 length is 15 residues. With 3 bases removed from V and 2 bases from J, the gap between germline ends came to 12 bases. CDR3 residues: CASSASERPGNTIYF. Written as DNA, the CDR3 is TGTGCCAGCAGCGCCTCGGAACGACCTGGAAACACCATATATTTT.

The V call is TRBV2, the J call TRBJ1-2; 8 bases map to TRBD1. V gave up 6 bases and J gave up 3 bases; unmatched junction bases: 15. Germline-derived CDR1 and CDR2 are SNHLY and FYNNEI. The CDR3 runs 17 residues. The CDR3: CASSGQGLKVFYYGYTF. The CDR3 nucleotides read TGTGCCAGCAGCGGACAGGGCCTAAAAGTCTTTTACTATGGCTACACCTTC.

As DNA, the CDR3 is TGTGCCACCAACCCCGGGAGGGATAAAGATACGCAGTATTTT. Translated, it gives CATNPGRDKDTQYF. The chain carries TRBV15 and TRBJ2-3, with 8 bases fitting TRBD2. Germline V gene sequence: CDR1 LNHNV, CDR2 YYDKDF (reference sequence). J was trimmed by 5 bases and V by 7 bases; bases with no gene match: 8. This CDR3 is 14 amino acids long.

The genes are TRBV6-1 and TRBJ2-3; D may be TRBD2 (5 bases). V was clipped by 3 bases and J by 4 bases, with 14 bases between them. This CDR3 has 15 amino acids. The germline CDR1 and CDR2 sequences are MNHNS and SASEGT. The CDR3 reads CASSEILSVADTQYF. CDR3 nucleotides: TGTGCCAGCAGTGAGATTCTTAGCGTCGCAGATACGCAGTATTTT.

This sequence joins TRBV7-9 and TRBJ2-7, with 7 bases matching TRBD1. Germline V lookup: CDR1 SEHNR, CDR2 FQNEAQ (reference sequence). The CDR3 totals 12 residues. V was clipped by 6 bases and J by 2 bases; unmatched bases: 1. The CDR3: CASRGTAYEQYF. In DNA, the CDR3 is TGTGCCAGCAGAGGGACAGCCTACGAGCAGTACTTC.

This chain connects TRBV4-2 to TRBJ2-7; 7 bases map to TRBD1. J was trimmed by 6 bases and V by 2 bases; bases with no gene match: 4. Germline V lookup: CDR1 LGHNA, CDR2 YNFKEQ. The CDR3 runs to 13 residues. The CDR3: CASSQTGAVEQYF. The CDR3 region has the DNA TGTGCCAGCAGCCAAACAGGGGCGGTCGAGCAGTACTTC.

The rearrangement links TRBV5-1 to TRBJ2-7; tentatively, D is TRBD2 (5 bases). Trimming left V 2 bases short and J 4 bases short, with 13 bases between. Germline assignment: CDR1 SGHRS and CDR2 YFSETQ. This CDR3 is 14 amino acids long. CDR3 nucleotide sequence: TGCGCCAGCAGCTTCGCCGGGGATTCATACGAGCAGTACTTC. Amino acid sequence: CASSFAGDSYEQYF.

This clone has a handful of counts. This sequence joins TRBV28 and TRBJ2-7; 10 bases are shared with TRBD1. The CDR3 is 14 amino acids. Per germline, CDR1 MDHEN and CDR2 SYDVKM. Germline trimming cut 7 bases from V and 6 bases from J; bases unmatched to any gene: 9. The CDR3 spells CASKSGTGASEQYF. CDR3 sequence (DNA): TGTGCCAGCAAGAGCGGGACAGGGGCTTCCGAGCAGTACTTC. Combining the CDR3 with reference TRBV28 and TRBJ2-7 gives the whole variable domain DVKVTQSSRYLVKRTGEKVFLECVQDMDHENMFWYRQDPGLGLRLIYFSYDVKMKEKGDIPEGYSVSREKKERFSLILESASTNQTSMYLCASKSGTGASEQYFGPGTRLTVT.

This sequence joins TRBV5-4 and TRBJ2-3; TRBD2 aligns across 9 bases. The V gene end was trimmed by 3 bases and the J gene end by 2 bases; junction bases not matched to a gene: 7. The germline gives CDR1 SGHNT, CDR2 YYREEE (reference sequence). CDR3 length: 16 amino acids. The CDR3 sequence is CASSWGLATLTDTQYF. CDR3 nucleotide sequence: TGTGCCAGCAGCTGGGGACTAGCAACCCTCACAGATACGCAGTATTTT. The whole variable domain, filled in from reference TRBV5-4 and TRBJ2-3, reads ETGVTQSPTHLIKTRGQQVTLRCSSQSGHNTVSWYQQALGQGPQFIFQYYREEENGRGNFPPRFSGLQFPNYSSELNVNALELDDSALYLCASSWGLATLTDTQYFGPGTRLTVL.

This clone occurred a few times. The sample has other DNA sequences that encode this CDR3 too. V gene TRBV7-9 combines with J gene TRBJ2-5, with unresolved D. Germline V gene data show CDR1 as SEHNR and CDR2 as FQNEAQ (reference sequence). Trimming removed 3 bases from V and 2 bases from J, with 1 base in between. This CDR3 is built from 11 residues. The CDR3: CASSLQETQYF. The CDR3, as DNA: TGTGCCAGCAGCTTGCAAGAGACCCAGTACTTC.

The chain is built from TRBV6-5 and TRBJ1-1, with TRBD1 matching over 7 bases. After removal of 6 bases from V and 1 base from J, the junction contained 5 bases not matched to a gene. CDR3 length: 14 amino acids. Germline V lookup: CDR1 MNHEY, CDR2 SVGAGI. CDR3 in DNA: TGTGCCAGCAGCCGCGGGACAGCGAACACTGAAGCTTTCTTT. It specifies CASSRGTANTEAFF.

This chain connects TRBV5-1 to TRBJ2-1; 10 bases agree with TRBD2. There are 17 residues in the CDR3. The J segment lost 4 bases and the V segment lost 4 bases, leaving 11 bases of the junction unmatched. The germline gives CDR1 SGHRS, CDR2 YFSETQ. CDR3 loop: CASSTQAGTSAYNEQFF. CDR3 nucleotide sequence: TGCGCCAGCAGCACCCAAGCCGGGACTAGCGCATACAATGAGCAGTTCTTC.

The chain is built from TRBV11-2 and TRBJ1-2, with D unresolved. CDR1 and CDR2 (germline): SGHAT, FQNNGV. This CDR3 region has 13 residues. V was trimmed by 2 bases and J by 7 bases, leaving 11 bases between them. The CDR3 bases are TGTGCCAGCAGCTTAACATCGGCCCTTGGCTACACCTTC. It specifies CASSLTSALGYTF. Combining the CDR3 with reference TRBV11-2 and TRBJ1-2 gives the whole variable domain EAGVAQSPRYKIIEKRQSVAFWCNPISGHATLYWYQQILGQGPKLLIQFQNNGVVDDSQLPKDRFSAERLKGVDSTLKIQPAKLEDSAVYLCASSLTSALGYTFGSGTRLTVV.

The V and J genes are TRBV6-5 and TRBJ1-4; D gene uncertain. V shed 6 bases and J shed 0 bases, with 11 bases lying between them. Germline CDR1 is MNHEY and CDR2 is SVGAGI. The length of the CDR3 is 15 residues. CDR3 in amino acids: CASRRTAATNEKLFF. CDR3 bases: TGTGCCAGCAGACGGACGGCTGCAACTAATGAAAAACTGTTTTTT.

V and J are TRBV2 and TRBJ2-2; 7 nucleotides match TRBD1. CDR3 length: 15 amino acids. V gave up 6 bases and J gave up 1 base; unmatched junction bases: 5. CDR1 SNHLY and CDR2 FYNNEI come from the germline V gene. This CDR3 reads CASSQQGRNTGELFF. The CDR3 coding sequence is TGTGCCAGCAGCCAACAGGGGAGGAACACCGGGGAGCTGTTTTTT.

The J gene is TRBJ2-1, the V gene TRBV6-1, with D tentatively TRBD2 (6 bases). The CDR3 covers 13 residues. Looked up from germline, CDR1 is MNHNS and CDR2 is SASEGT. Between the trimmed V and J ends, which lost 0 bases and 9 bases, there was a span of 9 bases. The CDR3 region has the DNA TGTGCCAGCAGTGAAGCGAGGCGGGGTGAGCAGTTCTTC. Its translation is CASSEARRGEQFF.

The rearrangement links TRBV18 to TRBJ2-5; perhaps TRBD1 as D (6 bases). CDR3 length: 14 amino acids. The V and J ends lost 3 bases and 5 bases respectively, with 13 bases between them. Per the germline V gene, CDR1 is KGHSH and CDR2 is LQKENI. This CDR3 reads CASSPYTGWETQYF. In DNA, the CDR3 is TGTGCCAGCTCACCTTACACAGGGTGGGAGACCCAGTACTTC.

The J gene is TRBJ2-3, the V gene TRBV5-1; TRBD2 matches at 10 bases. The CDR3 runs 15 residues. V lost 4 bases to trimming and J lost 4 bases; unmatched junction nucleotides: 6. CDR1 and CDR2 (germline): SGHRS, YFSETQ. CDR3: CASSQGLAIPDTQYF. DNA for the CDR3: TGCGCCAGCAGCCAGGGACTAGCGATCCCAGATACGCAGTATTTT.

This clone was counted once. This chain links TRBV19 with TRBJ2-3; either TRBD1 or TRBD2 may supply D (6 bases each). The CDR3 is made up of 15 amino acids. CDR1 and CDR2 from the germline V gene are LNHDA and SQIVND (reference sequence). The V end lost 7 bases, the J end lost 2 bases, and 16 bases lay between the germline ends. CDR3 sequence reads: CASTHGGGFTDTQYF. CDR3 in DNA: TGTGCCAGTACCCACGGAGGGGGATTCACAGATACGCAGTATTTT.

The genes are TRBV5-3 and TRBJ2-3; 8 bases are a match to TRBD2. TRBV5-3 is an ORF, with its function uncertain. The ends lost 0 bases at V and 4 bases at J; junction bases unmatched: 7. This CDR3 region has 16 residues. DNA for the CDR3: TGTGCCAGAAGCTTGGGGGCGGGAGGCGTGGCAGATACGCAGTATTTT. This encodes CARSLGAGGVADTQYF.

This chain links TRBV5-6 with TRBJ2-5; tentative D call: TRBD2 (6 bases). Germline lookup yields CDR1 SGHDT and CDR2 YYEEEE. CDR3 length: 15 amino acids. The V end lost 0 bases, the J end lost 2 bases, and 11 bases lay between the germline ends. For the CDR3, the DNA is TGTGCCAGCAGCTTGGATCTAGCGAGTCAAGAGACCCAGTACTTC. Translation gives CASSLDLASQETQYF.

The J gene is TRBJ2-1, the V gene TRBV2; D not certain. The germline V and J ends were trimmed by 1 base and 7 bases, with 8 bases remaining between them. The CDR3 consists of 13 residues. CDR1 and CDR2 (germline): SNHLY, FYNNEI. CDR3 in amino acids: CASSEGTDNEQFF. CDR3 nucleotide sequence: TGTGCCAGCAGTGAAGGGACGGATAATGAGCAGTTCTTC.

This chain uses TRBV25-1 with TRBJ2-7; D gene unclear. Germline V gene sequence: CDR1 MGHDK, CDR2 SYGVNS. V gave up 5 bases and J gave up 5 bases, with 13 bases separating them. The CDR3 runs 13 residues. CDR3 region: CASSPHVSHEQYF. The DNA of the CDR3 is TGTGCCAGCAGTCCCCATGTATCCCACGAGCAGTACTTC.

J is TRBJ2-1 and V is TRBV10-3; D gene unclear. The CDR3 totals 13 residues. Deletions cut 4 bases from V and 5 bases from J, with 9 bases between. Germline loops: CDR1 ENHRY, CDR2 SYGVKD. The CDR3 loop is CAISGRINNEQFF. CDR3 in DNA: TGTGCCATCAGTGGACGGATAAACAATGAGCAGTTCTTC.

This clone showed up just once. The chain links TRBV27 to TRBJ2-7; a weak D match, TRBD1 (6 bases). V lost 6 bases and J lost 0, with 18 bases in between. The CDR3 length is 16 residues. Germline V CDR1 and CDR2: MNHEY, SMNVEV (reference sequence). Written as DNA, the CDR3 is TGTGCCAGCAGGGACCACGGGGACACGAGCTCCTACGAGCAGTACTTC. Its protein product is CASRDHGDTSSYEQYF.

This rearrangement joins TRBV5-4 to TRBJ2-3; perhaps D is TRBD1 or TRBD2 (6 bases each). Trimming removed 6 bases from V and 4 bases from J, with 18 bases in between. Germline CDR1 and CDR2: SGHNT and YYREEE (reference sequence). The CDR3 runs 15 residues. CDR3 sequence reads: CASTQGGPAPDTQYF. CDR3 nucleotide sequence: TGTGCCAGCACTCAAGGGGGGCCCGCTCCAGATACGCAGTATTTT. The full variable domain, rest sourced from reference TRBV5-4 and TRBJ2-3, is ETGVTQSPTHLIKTRGQQVTLRCSSQSGHNTVSWYQQALGQGPQFIFQYYREEENGRGNFPPRFSGLQFPNYSSELNVNALELDDSALYLCASTQGGPAPDTQYFGPGTRLTVL.